The table lists the clone carrying this TCR beta chain with many counts. Its antigen remains unknown. The sample comes from a study of human T cells and chemical hapten exposure. Per the original methods: Ranging from roughly 23,224 to 690,600, TCR counts per sample had a median value of around 92,000. Via MiXCR, TCRdb re-called the RACE reads, giving one row per CDR3 protein. TCRdb, not the original authors, processed these V and J calls. This table has tens of thousands of distinct CDR3 sequences, about 10% appearing once. Noted time point: patch test 1, 2 weeks after DPC sensitization. Treatment given: therapeutic diphenylcyclopropenone sensitization with weekly scalp DPC. The CDR3 is 15 residues long. V lost 5 bases, J lost 1 base, and 14 bases lay in between. The germline gives CDR1 MRHNA, CDR2 SNTAGT. Study-wide findings and caveats: All donors were alopecia patients, so their immunity may differ from that of healthy people. Expanded TCRs clustered into significantly more large CDR3 similarity groups than controls, the analysis revealed.

This material consisted of whole blood, taken in connection with sensitization to the hapten diphenylcyclopropenone (DPC). J is TRBJ1-1 and V is TRBV6-4, with D possibly TRBD1 on 6 matching bases. The TCR sequence derives from a woman aged 50 to 60 with alopecia areata. Some clones in this sample may be carry-over from other donors' samples. CDR3 sequence (DNA): TGTGCCAGCAGTACATCCCCAGGGGCGAACACTGAAGCTTTCTTT. Translation gives CASSTSPGANTEAFF.